The 26 T cell receptor beta chains below come from one sample, sequenced in a study of identifying expanded T cells in peripheral blood. Clones were sequenced by immunoSEQ multiplex PCR, and TCRdb holds only the in-frame ones, with some missing. Counted here are tens of thousands of clones, around 90% occurring once; the ten biggest clones make up approximately 5.4%. Sequencing was done on a sample of blood. The source of these receptors is a person between 18 and 75 years old in good health.

The rearrangement uses TRBV19 and TRBJ1-5; D is unresolved. V lost 2 bases to trimming and J lost 4 bases, with 12 bases between them. Germline CDR1 LNHDA, CDR2 SQIVND (reference sequence). This CDR3 contains 15 residues. CDR3 loop: CASSIPRFSNQPQHF. CDR3 nucleotides: TGTGCCAGTAGTATACCCCGATTCTCAAATCAGCCCCAGCATTTT.

This chain uses TRBV25-1 with TRBJ1-6; TRBD1 might be the D (5 bases). Deletions cut 6 bases from V and 7 bases from J, with 10 bases between. The V gene's germline CDR1 is MGHDK and CDR2 SYGVNS. This CDR3 is built from 13 residues. The CDR3 nucleotides read TGTGCCAGCAGCCGGGACTTCAATTCACCCCTCCACTTT. It encodes CASSRDFNSPLHF.

The chain joins TRBV30 to TRBJ2-1; D is unresolved. Trimming took 5 bases from V and 4 from J, leaving 6 bases between them. The germline V gene has CDR1 GTSNPN and CDR2 SVGIG (reference sequence). The CDR3 is made up of 11 amino acids. The CDR3 loop reads CAWLGYNEQFF. The DNA for the CDR3 is TGTGCCTGGTTAGGATACAATGAGCAGTTCTTC.

The V call is TRBV5-1, the J call TRBJ2-5; 10 positions match TRBD1. With V trimmed by 3 bases and J by 2 bases, 4 bases remained unmatched. This CDR3 is built from 15 residues. The germline V gene encodes CDR1 SGHRS and CDR2 YFSETQ. The CDR3 bases are TGCGCCAGCAGCTGGGGACAGGGGCAGCAAGAGACCCAGTACTTC. Protein sequence: CASSWGQGQQETQYF.

This clone was picked up a small number of times. This chain uses TRBV7-9 with TRBJ1-5; D gene ambiguous. The germline V and J ends were trimmed by 5 bases and 0 bases, with 11 bases remaining between them. There are 15 residues in the CDR3. CDR1 SEHNR and CDR2 FQNEAQ come from the germline V gene (reference sequence). The CDR3 sequence: CASSPGLASNQPQHF. CDR3 DNA: TGTGCCAGCAGCCCCGGACTGGCTAGCAATCAGCCCCAGCATTTT. Together with reference TRBV7-9 and TRBJ1-5, the CDR3 gives the full variable domain: DTGVSQNPRHKITKRGQNVTFRCDPISEHNRLYWYRQTLGQGPEFLTYFQNEAQLEKSRLLSDRFSAERPKGSFSTLEIQRTEQGDSAMYLCASSPGLASNQPQHFGDGTRLSIL.

The chain carries TRBV7-2 and TRBJ2-5; TRBD2 agrees at 13 bases. This CDR3 contains 16 residues. Germline V gene sequence: CDR1 SGHTA, CDR2 FQGNSA. Germline trimming cut 5 bases from V and 5 bases from J; bases unmatched to any gene: 8. The CDR3 region has the DNA TGTGCCAGCAGCCGCACGGGACTAGCGGGGCGGGAGACCCAGTACTTC. It encodes CASSRTGLAGRETQYF.

The rearrangement joins TRBV2 to TRBJ2-3; 10 bases align to TRBD2. Losses at the gene ends were 6 bases for V and 0 bases for J; bases not matched to a gene: 0. Germline CDR1 SNHLY, CDR2 FYNNEI. The CDR3 spans 14 residues. CDR3 sequence reads: CASRTSGSTDTQYF. The CDR3 region has the DNA TGTGCCAGCAGGACTAGCGGGAGCACAGATACGCAGTATTTT.

The rearrangement joins TRBV28 to TRBJ2-4, with 8 positions matching TRBD2. The germline V gene has CDR1 MDHEN and CDR2 SYDVKM. The CDR3 totals 16 residues. V lost 5 bases, J lost 6 bases, and 12 bases stayed unmatched. CDR3: CASSAASGLGGNIQYF. The CDR3 DNA is TGTGCCAGCAGTGCCGCTAGCGGGCTGGGGGGAAACATTCAGTACTTC.

The chain employs TRBV9 and TRBJ2-3; 8 nucleotides match TRBD1. The CDR3 length is 16 residues. The trim removed 2 bases at V and 1 base at J, leaving 6 bases unmatched. CDR1 is SGDLS and CDR2 is YYNGEE in the germline V gene. CDR3 coding DNA: TGTGCCAGCAGCGTTTCAGGGGGCGGGCGCACAGATACGCAGTATTTT. Amino acid sequence: CASSVSGGGRTDTQYF. Variable domain in full (rest from reference TRBV9 and TRBJ2-3): DSGVTQTPKHLITATGQRVTLRCSPRSGDLSVYWYQQSLDQGLQFLIQYYNGEERAKGNILERFSAQQFPDLHSELNLSSLELGDSALYFCASSVSGGGRTDTQYFGPGTRLTVL.

This clone has only a few counts. The same CDR3 also results from other DNA sequences found in this sample. The chain joins TRBV7-9 to TRBJ1-4, with a weak D call TRBD1 (5 bases). The CDR3 loop spans 14 amino acids. In germline, CDR1 is SEHNR, CDR2 FQNEAQ (reference sequence). Trimming removed 0 bases from V and 3 bases from J, with 5 bases in between. The CDR3 region is CASSLAGANEKLFF. The CDR3 DNA follows: TGTGCCAGCAGCTTAGCAGGGGCTAATGAAAAACTGTTTTTT.

This clone is a singleton in its sample. The chain is built from TRBV4-1 and TRBJ2-3; D gene unclear. V was shortened by 4 bases and J by 6 bases, with 8 bases between the two germline ends. Germline CDR1 reads MGHRA; CDR2 reads YSYEKL. The CDR3 is 12 amino acids. CDR3 nucleotide sequence: TGCGCCAGCAGCCTGTCCGCGGATACGCAGTATTTT. Residues: CASSLSADTQYF.

This chain connects TRBV11-2 to TRBJ2-7, with unresolved D. The CDR3 covers 14 residues. The V end was cut by 1 base, the J end by 5 bases, with 12 bases between. The germline CDR1 and CDR2 sequences are SGHAT and FQNNGV. CDR3 in amino acids: CASSLGDIRHEQYF. The DNA for the CDR3 is TGTGCCAGCAGCTTAGGCGACATCAGGCACGAGCAGTACTTC.

The chain has TRBV6-5 and TRBJ1-1; D may be TRBD1 (6 bases). The germline V gene encodes CDR1 MNHEY and CDR2 SVGAGI. The CDR3 loop spans 14 amino acids. The V end lost 6 bases, the J end lost 4 bases, and 15 bases lay between the germline ends. The CDR3 reads CASRSTGSLTEAFF. In DNA form, the CDR3 reads TGTGCCAGCAGATCTACAGGGTCGCTCACTGAAGCTTTCTTT.

This clone has only a few counts. V usage is TRBV6-5 and J usage is TRBJ1-2; a weak D match, TRBD1 (5 bases). Trimming shortened V by 6 bases and J by 2 bases, and 10 bases separated the two germline ends. Germline lookup yields CDR1 MNHEY and CDR2 SVGAGI. The CDR3 is 13 amino acids. The CDR3 is CASRSTVNYGYTF. CDR3 bases: TGTGCCAGCAGATCGACAGTCAACTATGGCTACACCTTC.

V usage is TRBV7-6 and J usage is TRBJ1-2; D is ambiguous. V was shortened by 1 base and J by 1 base, with 4 bases between the two germline ends. The CDR3 is 13 residues long. Germline-derived CDR1 and CDR2 are SGHVS and FNYEAQ. CDR3 DNA: TGTGCCAGCAGCTTAGACAATAACTATGGCTACACCTTC. Protein: CASSLDNNYGYTF.

This clone was counted once. The chain is built from TRBV6-6 and TRBJ2-1; 10 bases align to TRBD1. The junction had 4 bases not matched to a gene; V was cut back by 7 bases and J by 4 bases. The CDR3 is 14 amino acids. CDR1 MNHNY and CDR2 SVGAGI come from the germline V gene (reference sequence). CDR3: CASTQGQGYNEQFF. In DNA, the CDR3 is TGTGCCAGCACCCAGGGACAGGGGTACAATGAGCAGTTCTTC.

The V and J genes are TRBV4-3 and TRBJ1-6, with no clear D. V was trimmed by 0 bases and J by 9 bases, leaving 15 bases between them. The CDR3 spans 16 residues. The germline gives CDR1 LGHNA, CDR2 YSLEER. In nucleotides, the CDR3 is TGCGCCAGCAGCCAAGATCCTCTGGTTCCCAGTTCACCCCTCCACTTT. Protein product: CASSQDPLVPSSPLHF.

The chain links TRBV25-1 to TRBJ2-7; D is uncertain. The CDR3 is 11 residues long. Germline V gives CDR1 MGHDK, CDR2 SYGVNS. V was pared by 2 bases and J by 6 bases, with 5 bases between. The CDR3 DNA is TGTGCCAGCAGTGAAAATCTCGAGCAGTACTTC. This translates into CASSENLEQYF.

This sequence joins TRBV6-1 and TRBJ2-7; the D gene is possibly TRBD2 (6 bases). V lost 0 bases, J lost 5 bases, and 17 bases lay in between. Germline V lookup: CDR1 MNHNS, CDR2 SASEGT. The CDR3 is 16 residues long. The CDR3 sequence is CASSEAWDFLPHEQYF. The CDR3 DNA is TGTGCCAGCAGTGAAGCGTGGGACTTTTTGCCCCACGAGCAGTACTTC.

This chain joins TRBV19 and TRBJ2-1, with D unclear. The germline V and J ends were trimmed by 1 base and 3 bases, with 7 bases remaining between them. Germline values: CDR1 LNHDA, CDR2 SQIVND (reference sequence). CDR3 length: 14 amino acids. In DNA, the CDR3 is TGTGCCAGTAGTATAGCCCGGGTCTACAATGAGCAGTTCTTC. As protein: CASSIARVYNEQFF.

This CDR3 reads CASSLGVKTTDTQYF. In DNA, the CDR3 is TGTGCCAGCAGCTTGGGTGTGAAGACCACAGATACGCAGTATTTT. The gene calls are TRBV7-9 and TRBJ2-3, with D hard to call. The V gene's germline CDR1 is SEHNR and CDR2 FQNEAQ (reference sequence). Deletions cut 3 bases from V and 2 bases from J, with 12 bases between. This CDR3 is 15 amino acids long. Complete variable domain (other parts from reference TRBV7-9 and TRBJ2-3): DTGVSQNPRHKITKRGQNVTFRCDPISEHNRLYWYRQTLGQGPEFLTYFQNEAQLEKSRLLSDRFSAERPKGSFSTLEIQRTEQGDSAMYLCASSLGVKTTDTQYFGPGTRLTVL.

This rearrangement joins TRBV2 to TRBJ1-4, with TRBD1 matching over 7 bases. V lost 8 bases to trimming and J lost 7 bases; unmatched junction nucleotides: 10. Germline-derived CDR1 and CDR2 are SNHLY and FYNNEI. The CDR3 has 14 residues. The chain's CDR3 is CASLRDSTGEKLFF. CDR3 nucleotides: TGTGCCAGCCTCCGGGACAGTACAGGTGAAAAACTGTTTTTT.

This chain uses TRBV7-3 with TRBJ2-1; 8 bases match TRBD1. Germline trimming cut 5 bases from V and 1 base from J; bases unmatched to any gene: 4. The CDR3 is 15 amino acids. Germline V gene sequence: CDR1 SGHTA, CDR2 FQGTGA. CDR3 sequence reads: CASSQDRGSYNEQFF. The CDR3, as DNA: TGTGCCAGCAGCCAAGACAGGGGTTCCTACAATGAGCAGTTCTTC.

V is TRBV18 and J is TRBJ2-7; TRBD1 matches at 7 bases. Germline V gene lookup returns CDR1 KGHSH and CDR2 LQKENI. The CDR3 spans 15 residues. V gave up 6 bases and J gave up 4 bases; unmatched junction bases: 12. The CDR3: CASSQGDSAGYEQYF. CDR3 in DNA: TGTGCCAGCTCTCAAGGGGACAGCGCCGGTTACGAGCAGTACTTC.

Points on this clone: Relative to the germline gene, one junction end is altered; a read error may explain this. V is TRBV5-4 and J is TRBJ1-2, with TRBD1 matching 8 bases. CDR1 SGHNT and CDR2 YYREEE come from the germline V gene (reference sequence). The CDR3 sequence is 13 residues long. As DNA, the CDR3 is TGCGCCAGCAGCCAAGACAGGGGCCATGGCTACACCTTC. It yields the protein CASSQDRGHGYTF.

The genes are TRBV19 and TRBJ2-1, with unresolved D. CDR1 is LNHDA and CDR2 is SQIVND in the germline V gene (reference sequence). V was trimmed by 7 bases and J by 1 base, leaving 11 bases between them. The CDR3 has 14 amino acids. CDR3 amino acids: CASKETKSYNEQFF. The CDR3 coding sequence is TGTGCCAGTAAGGAGACAAAATCCTACAATGAGCAGTTCTTC.